The T cell receptor beta chain described here comes from a study of blood T cell repertoires in COVID-19. Study-wide background: The samples span acute and convalescent COVID-19 from the United States, Italy and Spain.

Authors' analysis steps: By means of reference gene primer amplification, nucleated cell counts were estimated. Produced via immunoSEQ multiplex PCR; TCRdb's table is partial and in-frame only. V and J calls and clone size are given by that table; D and trimming were obtained from the DNA. The data show 100,000 to 150,000 clones, around nine tenths seen once. The length of the CDR3 is 17 residues. Germline V CDR1 and CDR2: KGHSY, FQNENV. Trimming took off 1 base at V and 1 base at J, with 14 bases between the two ends. Patients from Seattle were sampled longitudinally, starting during active infection.

The chain couples TRBV16 to TRBJ1-5; a possible D gene is TRBD1 (5 bases). This TCR was recovered from a woman between 70 and 85 years old with COVID-19, enrolled during active disease. Sequenced: peripheral blood. DNA of the CDR3: TGTGCCAGCAGCCAATTTCCCCAGGGTGCGAGCAATCAGCCCCAGCATTTT. This gives the protein CASSQFPQGASNQPQHF.